The rows below give T cell receptor beta chains drawn from one sample of a study of blood T cell repertoires in COVID-19. Generated by immunoSEQ multiplex PCR, the TCRdb table keeps only in-frame clones and is missing some. Of tens of thousands of clones listed, about 70% are singletons. What was sequenced was peripheral blood. The receptors stem from a middle-aged man with active or convalescent COVID-19. CDR3s include the opening cysteine and the closing phenylalanine or tryptophan. Fields, in order: CDR3 protein, CDR3 DNA, clone size, J gene, D gene, CDR3 length, V gene. A D gene is named only where the DNA matches it firmly. Part of the rows lack a size; the others show once, few, many or a class for expanded clones.

CASTSRVETEAFF,TGTGCCAGTACCTCCCGGGTGGAGACTGAAGCTTTCTTT,.,TRBJ1-1,.,13,TRBV19
CASRGPGGRIWPKDGYTF,TGCGCCAGCAGGGGACCAGGGGGGAGGATATGGCCTAAAGATGGCTACACCTTC,many,TRBJ1-2,TRBD1,18,TRBV4-1
CATSGRTPTGWQPQHF,TGTGCCACCTCCGGGAGGACCCCCACAGGGTGGCAGCCCCAGCATTTT,.,TRBJ1-5,.,16,TRBV24-1
CASSAADSFSGNTIYF,TGTGCCAGCAGCGCGGCGGACAGCTTCTCTGGAAACACCATATATTTT,once,TRBJ1-3,.,16,TRBV9
CASSLGSGVWGLETQYF,TGTGCCAGCAGTTTGGGTAGCGGGGTTTGGGGGCTAGAGACCCAGTACTTC,.,TRBJ2-5,TRBD2,17,TRBV27
CASSDTSSNQPQHF,TGTGCCAGTTCGGACACATCTAGCAATCAGCCCCAGCATTTT,.,TRBJ1-5,.,14,TRBV21-1
CASSLAGAGVIDTQYF,TGTGCCAGCAGCCTAGCGGGGGCGGGGGTAATAGATACGCAGTATTTT,.,TRBJ2-3,TRBD2,16,TRBV9
CASRFREGAPQAFF,TGTGCCAGCAGATTCCGTGAAGGGGCCCCCCAAGCTTTCTTT,.,TRBJ1-1,.,14,TRBV2
CATMGQSSYNSPLHF,TGTGCCACCATGGGACAAAGCTCCTATAATTCACCCCTCCACTTT,once,TRBJ1-6,.,15,TRBV10-3
CASSLAGERHGYTF,TGCGCCAGCAGCTTGGCTGGGGAGAGGCATGGCTACACCTTC,.,TRBJ1-2,.,14,TRBV5-1
CASSLRRDTAYEQYF,TGCGCCAGCAGCCTACGACGGGACACTGCCTACGAGCAGTACTTC,.,TRBJ2-7,.,15,TRBV4-1
CASSLGLAASYEQYF,TGTGCCAGCAGCCTGGGACTAGCGGCATCCTACGAGCAGTACTTC,.,TRBJ2-7,TRBD2,15,TRBV3-1/TRBV3-2
CASSPPSGVGQFF,TGTGCCAGCAGTCCTCCAAGCGGGGTGGGGCAGTTCTTC,.,TRBJ2-1,TRBD2,13,TRBV2
CASSTDPLETQYF,TGTGCCAGCAGTACAGACCCCCTAGAGACCCAGTACTTC,once,TRBJ2-5,.,13,TRBV2
CASSQDTGAGNTIYF,TGCGCCAGCAGCCAAGATACAGGGGCTGGAAACACCATATATTTT,.,TRBJ1-3,TRBD1,15,TRBV4-1
CASSLGASNTGELFF,TGTGCCAGCAGCCTGGGGGCGTCGAATACCGGGGAGCTGTTTTTT,.,TRBJ2-2,.,15,TRBV7-2
CASTVSLAGAKTQYF,TGTGCCAGCACTGTGTCACTAGCGGGGGCGAAGACCCAGTACTTC,.,TRBJ2-5,TRBD2,15,TRBV7-6
CASSYVGSPLHF,TGTGCCAGCAGTTACGTCGGTTCACCCCTCCACTTT,.,TRBJ1-6,.,12,TRBV6-5
CASSFLQGSYNEQFF,TGTGCCAGCAGCTTCCTACAGGGTAGCTACAATGAGCAGTTCTTC,.,TRBJ2-1,.,15,TRBV7-3
CASRGAGGATQYF,TGTGCCAGCAGAGGTGCGGGGGGAGCGACCCAGTACTTC,.,TRBJ2-5,TRBD2,13,TRBV7-2
CASSLDWRGSYNSPLHF,TGCGCCAGCAGCTTGGATTGGAGAGGCTCCTATAATTCACCCCTCCACTTT,.,TRBJ1-6,.,17,TRBV5-1
CAWSGGGIRSPLHF,TGTGCCTGGAGCGGAGGAGGGATACGTTCACCCCTCCACTTT,.,TRBJ1-6,.,14,TRBV30
CASNIRPNTGELFF,TGTGCCAGCAACATACGCCCGAACACCGGGGAGCTGTTTTTT,.,TRBJ2-2,.,14,TRBV6-6
CASSLGGGPTTQYF,TGTGCCAGCAGCTTAGGCGGGGGGCCGACTACGCAGTATTTT,.,TRBJ2-3,TRBD2,14,TRBV7-3
CASSRLAVHNEQFF,TGCGCCAGCAGCCGACTAGCGGTGCACAATGAGCAGTTCTTC,few,TRBJ2-1,TRBD2,14,TRBV5-1
CASSPLAGGPDYNEQFF,TGTGCCAGTAGCCCCCTAGCGGGGGGGCCGGATTACAATGAGCAGTTCTTC,.,TRBJ2-1,TRBD2,17,TRBV19
CAWKRDRTSPLHF,TGTGCCTGGAAGCGGGACAGGACTTCACCCCTCCACTTT,.,TRBJ1-6,TRBD1,13,TRBV30
CAITPFAGDTDTQYF,TGTGCCATCACCCCCTTTGCGGGGGACACAGATACGCAGTATTTT,.,TRBJ2-3,TRBD2,15,TRBV10-3
CASSPSPSGAGANVLTF,TGTGCCAGCAGCCCCTCCCCTAGCGGAGCTGGGGCCAACGTCCTGACTTTC,.,TRBJ2-6,TRBD2,17,TRBV3-1/TRBV3-2
CASSQVFFVLAAQETQYF,TGTGCCAGCAGCCAAGTCTTCTTCGTCCTAGCGGCCCAAGAGACCCAGTACTTC,.,TRBJ2-5,TRBD2,18,TRBV14
CAISIRQGSDTQYF,TGTGCCATCAGTATTCGACAGGGTTCAGATACGCAGTATTTT,.,TRBJ2-3,TRBD1,14,TRBV10-3
CASSQGVSGISSNSPLHF,TGTGCCAGCAGCCAAGGGGTCAGCGGTATATCGTCCAATTCACCCCTCCACTTT,.,TRBJ1-6,.,18,TRBV3-1/TRBV3-2